The sample holds one count of the clone carrying this T cell receptor (beta chain). This sample was taken from a study of shared clonotypes between healthy human individuals. CD45RO negativity and positive selection for CCR7 defined naive CD8 cells, a population that excluded terminally differentiated effector memory CD45RA+ cells. The repertoire was sequenced with immunoSEQ multiplex PCR; TCRdb's copy has only in-frame clones and lacks some. The data contain about 2 million clones, less than 95% of them singletons. The germline V and J ends were trimmed by 4 bases and 2 bases, with 18 bases remaining between them. From germline, CDR1 is MGHRA and CDR2 YSYEKL. CDR3 size: 18 residues.

The TCR comes from a man between 18 and 29 years old in good health. The chain has TRBV4-1 and TRBJ2-6; D perhaps matches TRBD1 (5 bases). The specimen was naive CD8+ T cells sorted from blood. The CDR3 is CASSLDTALGTGANVLTF. DNA of the CDR3: TGCGCCAGCAGCCTGGACACAGCGTTAGGCACTGGGGCCAACGTCCTGACTTTC.